The source of this T cell receptor beta chain is a study of cytomegalovirus exposure and HLA in healthy donors (dated by TCRdb to 2015 to 2018). Context from the whole study: An earlier analysis of several hundred of the donors reported approximately 260 Gb of sequence data and 117 million unique TCR beta sequences obtained from about 179 million T cells. An early release that covered around 590 HLA-typed donors contained approximately 300 gigabases of sequencing data and about 93 million unique TCR sequences. The genetic ancestry cluster associated with self-reported Caucasian donors included 81% of the 398 genotyped donors. The study aimed to test whether signatures of past pathogen exposure could be identified by cataloging public T cell receptors. The T cell repertoires of about 700 subjects were profiled by immunosequencing and related to cytomegalovirus serostatus. Besides the first cohort of 500 to 700 subjects, a separate validation cohort made up of around 120 different subjects was used. To predict cytomegalovirus infection status, the study brought together high-throughput TCR immunosequencing, statistical association of individual TCRs with disease status, and machine learning. A later analysis re-analyzed previously published TCR beta repertoires from 650 to 800 donors and added high-resolution HLA genotyping to study TCR occurrence patterns. In the later analysis, no new phenotypic data were used to find candidate immune exposures; instead, reliance was placed on TCR beta sequences and their occurrence across donors. An earlier analysis of nearly 600 of the donors applied high-throughput TCR beta sequencing to assess whether each TCR beta V gene segment acted as functional or pseudogenic. Donor age, sex, ethnicity and CMV serostatus were compiled together with the repertoire data. Genome-wide SNP genotypes for about 65% of the 666 donors were used in a later genetic analysis, which treated that subset as a discovery cohort. Every repertoire in the discovery cohort had been generated on one and the same sequencing platform. Both class I and class II loci were covered by HLA typing, at four-digit resolution. The number of typed donors differed by locus: 629-630 for A, B, C, DRB1 and DQB1; some 500 for DQA1; 606 for DPA1; and 400 to 480 for DPB1. Roughly five DR-DQ haplotypes were treated as single units for association and clustering because of strong linkage in the cohort. Across around 400 genotyped donors of the cohort, an average of about 240,000 unique TCR beta nucleotide sequences per donor were sequenced, and 15% to 20% of those sequences were non-productive.

CDR1 and CDR2 (LGHNA, YSLEER) derive from the germline V gene. V drops 4 bases and J drops 7 bases, leaving 11 bases in between. There are 14 amino acids in the CDR3, from cysteine to phenylalanine inclusive. Only the CDR3 region is kept as DNA, spanning 42 bases read in frame from base 1. The library relied on the immunoSEQ multiplex PCR assay. A mixture of 60 forward primers for TCR Vbeta segments and 13 reverse primers for TCR Jbeta segments was used in the multiplex PCR. The CDR3 region of rearranged TCR beta genes was amplified from genomic DNA by a multiplex PCR assay. On the Illumina HiSeq System, the amplified TCR beta libraries were sequenced as 87-base-pair reads. The source study handled its data this way. A later analysis counted tens of millions of unique TCR beta chains across the 650 to 700 repertoires, and approximately 11 million of these chains were shared by at least two donors. Raw reads were error-corrected and collapsed into unique sequences with a nearest-neighbor algorithm that merged closely related sequences to remove PCR and sequencing errors. Alignment of CDR3 sequences to IMGT reference sequences was used to assign V, D and J gene segments. For a sequence to be retained, a match of at least six nucleotides was required to both a V gene segment and a J gene segment. Rearrangements were classified as productive when the CDR3 lacked stop codons and remained in frame with V and J, and all other rearrangements were classified as non-productive. Following IMGT convention, CDR3 was defined as the stretch from the second conserved V-encoded cysteine to the conserved J-encoded phenylalanine. The earlier analysis of approximately 590 of the donors excluded any sequence lacking an unambiguous match to a single V gene segment. An earlier analysis of about 600 of the donors called V segments functional above 56.7% productive rearrangements and segregating when the between-donor standard deviation exceeded 5%. To diagnose cytomegalovirus status from the catalog of TCR beta chain sequences, a statistical classification framework was built. V and J gene assignment, in a later analysis, came from comparing TCR nucleotide sequences with IMGT/GENE-DB human TR gene sequences. In a later analysis, CDR3 sequences and most-parsimonious VDJ recombination scenarios were assigned using the TCRdist pipeline. In a later analysis, each TCR beta chain was defined by its CDR3 amino acid sequence together with its V-gene family, and reads lacking a unique V-gene family were excluded. A later analysis removed 500 to 600 highly shared, low-generation-probability nucleotide sequences to deal with suspected cross-contamination and a sequencing artifact. In a later analysis, a clonal expansion index was calculated for each public chain from normalized within-repertoire ranks of inferred template counts. In a later analysis, generation probabilities were computed with a VDJ recombination model fitted to out-of-frame rearrangements, and the resulting probabilities were checked against IGoR. In a later analysis, hypergeometric tests were used to score TCR-TCR, TCR-HLA and TCR-CMV co-occurrence, with a repertoire-size bias correction applied to TCR pairs. False discovery rates were estimated in a later analysis by permuting HLA or CMV assignments 20 times. A later analysis grouped co-occurring TCRs with DBSCAN, adding TCRdist sequence similarity when clustering within HLA-allele-positive subsets. For co-occurrence clustering, repertoires with fewer than 30,000 or more than 120,000 public chains were excluded, along with a handful of repertoires with anomalous nucleotide sharing. TCRdb stores this immuneACCESS table with in-frame sequences only. Part of the clones is absent; in the studies checked, under half of the shortfall reflects unresolved V genes, and no reason is known for the rest. The D gene and trimming were derived from the DNA, and the V and J assignments and clone size from that table. The sample table shows around 140,000 clones, and roughly 80% are seen once. Less than 2% of the sample is taken by the ten largest.

General conclusions and limits of the study: In the study, 150 to 200 TCR beta chains were listed as associated with cytomegalovirus. Compared with equally common non-associated chains, HLA-associated TCR beta chains in a later analysis were more clonally expanded and had lower generation probabilities. Presence/absence analyses assumed roughly uniform sequencing depth across donors, an assumption that may not hold. The authors suggested that the approach could potentially be extended to other disease states and immunological phenotypes. In a later analysis, the rate of TCR association differed among HLA loci, with DRB1 alleles having the most associated TCRs and HLA-C alleles having the fewest. Cytomegalovirus status was reported to be diagnosed by the classifier with high specificity and sensitivity in both the original and validation cohorts. Correlated functional status among segregating V segments might reflect linkage disequilibrium, but an unknown experimental factor could not be ruled out. A further reported finding was that TCR beta sequences accurately predicted the HLA-A and HLA-B alleles for most subjects in the first cohort. In a later analysis, about 17,000 TCR beta sequences were associated with specific HLA alleles at a false discovery rate of 0.05. A later analysis reported that several top co-occurrence clusters appeared linked to parvovirus B19, influenza, CMV and Epstein-Barr virus. According to a later analysis, most CMV-associated TCR beta chains appeared to be HLA-restricted, and the HLA associations seemed to be driven largely by CMV exposure. In vitro tests confirmed that three of the cytomegalovirus-associated TCR beta chains recognize cytomegalovirus antigens. The cohort was sequenced for TCR beta chains only, and without alpha or paired-chain data the features that could be detected were limited. An association between a missense DCLRE1C variant and V-gene and J-gene trimming of TCR beta chains was found in a later genetic analysis and replicated in an independent cohort. Because counts were too low, about 18 rarely observed V segments, including chromosome 9 orphons, were left out of the earlier analysis of a few hundred of the donors. A later genetic analysis reported fewer N-insertions in productive TCRs among donors in an Asian-associated ancestry cluster than the roughly 700-donor mean. Some IMGT-functional V segments, including TRBV6-2 and TRBV6-3, could not be distinguished by the 87-base-pair reads and were therefore excluded. An earlier analysis of approximately 530 of the donors showed that most TCR beta V segments appeared in productive rearrangements either about 87% or about 30% of the time, which broadly matched IMGT annotations. CMV serostatus was the only immune exposure information available for the cohort. A group of highly shared sequence variants was considered likely to be a technical artifact of the sequencing pipeline. Because HLA typing was missing for some donors at each locus, association tests included only the typed subset. Most TCR sequences were seen in very few donors, while some public TCRs were found in many individuals. Assigning TCR associations to individual alleles was difficult when HLA alleles, especially DR and DQ, strongly co-occurred.

The cohort comprised more than 550 healthy bone marrow donors. All cohort members were sampled while nominally healthy, although unrecorded immune exposures were likely present. The donor tested CMV seronegative and was one of the 352 seronegative cohort members. A peripheral blood sample was provided by each donor, and peripheral blood mononuclear cells were used for TCR beta sequencing. Genomic DNA was extracted from the blood cell samples with the Qiagen DNeasy Blood Extraction Kit. This clone was seen a few times. This clone's antigen is unknown. There are no base qualities to consult, and no much larger clone falls within one base.

The rearranged chain carries TRBV4-3 and TRBJ1-6; TRBD1 is a possible D gene, resting on 6 matching bases. The receptor was isolated from a man aged 35-49 years in good health and CMV-seronegative. The source material was PBMCs. The CDR3 has the sequence CASSPQGENSPLHF. The sequenced DNA: TGCGCCAGCAGCCCACAGGGAGAGAATTCACCCCTCCACTTT.